The 24 T cell receptor beta chains given below trace back to one sample, sequenced in a study of regulatory T cells in long-lasting Graves disease. The time point was: newly diagnosed GD, antithyroid drugs for less than 3 months. PBMC RNA served as the TCR library source. HTBI primers from iRepertoire and Arm-PCR of CDR3 regions yielded the TCR beta libraries. One entry per CDR3 protein, called by TCRdb with MiXCR from the multiplex PCR reads. The sample has approximately 460,000 distinct CDR3 sequences; roughly 15% are singletons. A further study also used this sample, focusing on T cells in Graves' hyperthyroidism and ophthalmopathy.

The source was peripheral blood mononuclear cells (PBMCs), collected at new diagnosis, from a patient treated with antithyroid drugs. These receptors all stem from a woman in her 30s with Graves disease.

The chain is built from TRBV29-1 and TRBJ2-3; 7 bases line up with TRBD1. The germline V gene has CDR1 SQVTM and CDR2 ANQGSEA. The junction had 7 bases not matched to a gene; V was cut back by 3 bases and J by 4 bases. The CDR3 consists of 14 residues. CDR3 coding DNA: TGCAGCGTTGACGGGACAGTCCGTGCAGATACGCAGTATTTT. The encoded protein is CSVDGTVRADTQYF.

This clonotype was counted at least ten times. The junction and the germline gene differ at one end; a read error may be behind it. The chain joins TRBV6-1 to TRBJ2-7; tentative D call: TRBD2 (6 bases). The CDR3 has 15 amino acids. Germline V gene sequence: CDR1 MNHNS, CDR2 SASEGT. The CDR3 protein is CTSRAPGTGLYEQYF. The CDR3 bases are TGTACCAGCAGAGCACCCGGGACTGGCCTCTACGAGCAGTACTTC.

The J gene is TRBJ2-7, the V gene TRBV28; D gene uncertain. Looked up from germline, CDR1 is MDHEN and CDR2 is SYDVKM. Trimming cost V 5 bases and J 6 bases, with 8 bases left between them. There are 11 residues in the CDR3. The DNA for the CDR3 is TGTGCCAGCAGTCGACAATTCGAGCAGTACTTC. This translates into CASSRQFEQYF.

CDR3 loop: CSAGTGGEQYF. In DNA, the CDR3 is TGCAGTGCTGGAACAGGGGGCGAGCAGTACTTC. This chain links TRBV20-1 with TRBJ2-7, with 8 positions matching TRBD1. The CDR3 sequence is 11 residues long. The ends lost 5 bases at V and 6 bases at J; junction bases unmatched: 3. Germline-derived CDR1 and CDR2 are DFQATT and SNEGSKA (reference sequence).

As concerns this clonotype: Germline and junction disagree at one end, which may indicate a read error. The V and J genes are TRBV14 and TRBJ2-1; unclear D gene. The CDR3 has 12 amino acids. The V gene's germline CDR1 is SGHDN and CDR2 FVKESK. The CDR3 bases are TGTGCCGGCAGCGAATGGTACAATGAGCAGTTCTTC. It translates to CAGSEWYNEQFF. The whole variable domain, remainder taken from reference TRBV14 and TRBJ2-1, is EAGVTQFPSHSVIEKGQTVTLRCDPISGHDNLYWYRRVMGKEIKFLLHFVKESKQDESGMPNNRFLAERTGGTYSTLKVQPAELEDSGVYFCAGSEWYNEQFFGPGTRLTVL.

The table lists this clonotype with many counts. The chain recombines TRBV27 with TRBJ1-2; maybe TRBD1 (5 bases). The CDR3 spans 15 residues. V lost 0 bases, J lost 4 bases, and 12 bases lay in between. Germline-derived CDR1 and CDR2 are MNHEY and SMNVEV (reference sequence). CDR3 sequence (DNA): TGTGCCAGCAGTTTATCCCAGGGTGCCATCTATGGCTACACCTTC. As protein: CASSLSQGAIYGYTF.

This chain connects TRBV12-3 or TRBV12-4 to TRBJ2-1, with 12 nucleotides matching TRBD2. V gave up 6 bases and J gave up 8 bases; unmatched junction bases: 8. This CDR3 spans 15 amino acids. CDR3 loop: CASSLRTSGNYEQFF. The CDR3, as DNA: TGTGCCAGCAGCCTTAGGACTAGCGGGAACTATGAGCAGTTCTTC.

This clonotype was detected once. This rearrangement joins TRBV20-1 to TRBJ1-4, with 7 bases identical to TRBD1. This CDR3 comprises 14 residues. The germline gives CDR1 DFQATT, CDR2 SNEGSKA (reference sequence). Trimming cost V 3 bases and J 4 bases; bases outside gene matches: 5. CDR3 in amino acids: CSASRQGYNEKLFF. The CDR3 DNA reads TGCAGTGCTAGTCGACAGGGCTATAATGAAAAACTGTTTTTT.

This clonotype was recorded at least ten times. The rearrangement joins TRBV10-3 to TRBJ1-3; tentative D call: TRBD1 (6 bases). The CDR3 runs to 16 residues. Germline CDR1 is ENHRY and CDR2 is SYGVKD. V shed 3 bases and J shed 0 bases, with 12 bases lying between them. Here the CDR3 reads CAISDPQGSSGNTIYF. The CDR3 DNA reads TGTGCCATCAGTGACCCACAGGGATCCTCTGGAAACACCATATATTTT.

This clonotype showed up just a few times. This sequence may be a read error, since a much larger clone differs from it by one base. The rearrangement joins TRBV3-1 to TRBJ1-1, with TRBD1 identical over 9 bases. Trimming at V came to 2 bases and at J to 0 bases, leaving 4 bases not matched to a gene. Germline V CDR1 and CDR2: LGHDT, YNNKEL (reference sequence). The CDR3 totals 16 residues. CDR3 DNA: TGTGCCAGCAGCCAATGCGACAGGGGGATGAACACTGAAGCTTTCTTT. Its translation: CASSQCDRGMNTEAFF.

This clonotype was counted a few times. The V and J genes are TRBV7-3 and TRBJ1-5, with no clear D. Trimming took off 3 bases at V and 6 bases at J, with 21 bases between the two ends. The CDR3 totals 17 residues. Germline V gives CDR1 SGHTA, CDR2 FQGTGA. The CDR3 DNA is TGTGCCAGCAGCTTGGCGGCCGCTTCTCGTGGCAGTCAGCCCCAGCATTTT. It encodes CASSLAAASRGSQPQHF.

This sequence joins TRBV28 and TRBJ2-4; D may correspond to TRBD1 or TRBD2 (5 bases each). The V end lost 4 bases, the J end lost 4 bases, and 8 bases lay between the germline ends. This CDR3 is 13 amino acids long. The germline V gene has CDR1 MDHEN and CDR2 SYDVKM. The CDR3 region is CASSWDGKNIQYF. CDR3 coding DNA: TGTGCCAGCAGTTGGGACGGAAAAAACATTCAGTACTTC.

V and J are TRBV27 and TRBJ1-2; D not resolved. This CDR3 is 15 amino acids long. Germline CDR1 reads MNHEY; CDR2 reads SMNVEV (reference sequence). V was cut by 0 bases and J by 0 bases, with 8 bases left in between. CDR3 sequence reads: CASSLSPAPNYGYTF. Written as DNA, the CDR3 is TGTGCCAGCAGTTTATCGCCGGCTCCTAACTATGGCTACACCTTC.

The V call is TRBV18, the J call TRBJ2-3, with D hard to call. CDR3 length: 13 residues. Trimming stripped 2 bases from V and 2 bases from J, with 5 bases between. Germline V gene data show CDR1 as KGHSH and CDR2 as LQKENI. CDR3 amino acids: CASSPSLTDTQYF. The CDR3 nucleotides read TGTGCCAGCTCACCATCCCTCACAGATACGCAGTATTTT.

This clonotype was detected ten times or more. The chain has TRBV7-2 and TRBJ2-1, with 7 nucleotides matching TRBD2. The CDR3 spans 15 residues. The ends lost 1 base at V and 7 bases at J; junction bases unmatched: 7. Germline V CDR1 and CDR2: SGHTA, FQGNSA. CDR3 bases: TGTGCCAGCAGCTTAGGGGGACTACTCTTGAATGAGCAGTTCTTC. Translated, it gives CASSLGGLLLNEQFF.

The sample holds many counts of this clonotype. The gene calls are TRBV5-1 and TRBJ2-4; D might be TRBD2 (5 bases). From germline, CDR1 is SGHRS and CDR2 YFSETQ. The V gene lost 0 bases and the J gene lost 6 bases, with 7 bases spanning the gap. CDR3 length: 13 amino acids. CDR3 sequence: CASSLDAGNIQYF. In DNA, the CDR3 is TGCGCCAGCAGCTTGGACGCGGGAAACATTCAGTACTTC.

Regarding this clonotype: A much larger clone lies a single base off, so this may be a read error. The chain recombines TRBV7-9 with TRBJ1-2; 10 positions match TRBD1. The CDR3 has 14 residues. The V segment lost 4 bases and the J segment 3 bases; nucleotides outside the gene matches: 2. The germline V gene encodes CDR1 SEHNR and CDR2 FQNEAQ (reference sequence). The CDR3 nucleotides are TGTGCCAGCAGCTCCGGGACAGGGGACTATGGCTACACCTTC. As protein: CASSSGTGDYGYTF.

The J gene is TRBJ2-1, the V gene TRBV28; perhaps TRBD2 as D (5 bases). V lost 3 bases to trimming and J lost 8 bases, with 8 bases between them. From germline, CDR1 is MDHEN and CDR2 SYDVKM. The CDR3 sequence is 12 residues long. The chain's CDR3 is CASSFGGDEQFF. DNA for the CDR3: TGTGCCAGCAGTTTCGGAGGTGATGAGCAGTTCTTC.

The table lists this clonotype with many counts. The chain couples TRBV30 to TRBJ2-1; D is possibly TRBD1 (6 bases). The CDR3 has 15 amino acids. Germline values: CDR1 GTSNPN, CDR2 SVGIG (reference sequence). With 0 bases removed from V and 2 bases from J, the gap between germline ends came to 11 bases. As DNA, the CDR3 is TGTGCCTGGAGTGTGGGGGCTTGGGCCTACAATGAGCAGTTCTTC. Its translation: CAWSVGAWAYNEQFF.

Ten or more counts support this clonotype. The chain carries TRBV28 and TRBJ2-5; D is perhaps TRBD1 (6 bases). Trimming shortened V by 6 bases and J by 1 base, and 21 bases separated the two germline ends. CDR1 is MDHEN and CDR2 is SYDVKM in the germline V gene. The CDR3 loop spans 17 amino acids. CDR3 protein: CASRLRRTETFQETQYF. The CDR3 bases are TGTGCCAGCAGATTACGGCGGACAGAAACATTCCAAGAGACCCAGTACTTC. The full variable domain, with the rest looked up from reference TRBV28 and TRBJ2-5, is DVKVTQSSRYLVKRTGEKVFLECVQDMDHENMFWYRQDPGLGLRLIYFSYDVKMKEKGDIPEGYSVSREKKERFSLILESASTNQTSMYLCASRLRRTETFQETQYFGPGTRLLVL.

CDR3 loop: CASVRIGDSSEQYF. Here the CDR3 DNA reads TGTGCCAGCGTTAGAATCGGGGATAGTTCCGAGCAGTACTTC. The chain carries TRBV6-2 or TRBV6-3 and TRBJ2-7, with a weak D call TRBD2 (5 bases). V was clipped by 8 bases and J by 6 bases, with 20 bases between them. Germline values: CDR1 MNHEY, CDR2 SVGEGT. The CDR3 runs 14 residues.

This clonotype was detected a few times. The J gene is TRBJ1-1, the V gene TRBV5-1; the D is unclear. Looked up from germline, CDR1 is SGHRS and CDR2 is YFSETQ. Between the trimmed V and J ends, which lost 3 bases and 1 base, there was a span of 16 bases. This CDR3 is built from 16 residues. This CDR3 is CASSSLNGAANTEAFF. Written as DNA, the CDR3 is TGCGCCAGCAGCTCCCTTAATGGTGCAGCGAACACTGAAGCTTTCTTT. Full variable domain (rest looked up from reference TRBV5-1 and TRBJ1-1): KAGVTQTPRYLIKTRGQQVTLSCSPISGHRSVSWYQQTPGQGLQFLFEYFSETQRNKGNFPGRFSGRQFSNSRSEMNVSTLELGDSALYLCASSSLNGAANTEAFFGQGTRLTVV.

This clonotype was seen more than once but under ten times. The CDR3 nucleotides read TGTGCCAGCAAGGGGCCCCGGGGGAGCTATGGCTACACCTTC. Translated, it gives CASKGPRGSYGYTF. V and J are TRBV27 and TRBJ1-2; perhaps TRBD1 as D (5 bases). Germline V gene lookup returns CDR1 MNHEY and CDR2 SMNVEV (reference sequence). This CDR3 has 14 residues. V was clipped by 7 bases and J by 4 bases, with 16 bases between them.

This clonotype was detected ten times or more. The chain has TRBV28 and TRBJ2-7, with 9 nucleotides matching TRBD1. Trimming took 4 bases from V and 1 from J; bases not matched to a gene: 5. This CDR3 is built from 15 residues. Germline CDR1 reads MDHEN; CDR2 reads SYDVKM. DNA for the CDR3: TGTGCCAGCAGTTACAGACAGGGGGTTTCCTACGAGCAGTACTTC. This translates into CASSYRQGVSYEQYF.